This T cell receptor beta chain stems from a study of T cells expressing NK-cell markers. The CDR3 sequence is 16 residues long. Germline loops: CDR1 LNHDA, CDR2 SQIVND (reference sequence). TCRdb re-called the 5' RACE reads; every CDR3 protein appears as one record, without DNA. The listing records a few hundred thousand distinct CDR3 sequences. This chain connects TRBV19 to TRBJ1-1; TCRdb selects TRBD1, and the lack of DNA leaves this call unchecked. The source of this sequence is a man aged 18-69 years in good health. Sequencing used blood T cells: a sorted CD56 or NKG2C T cell subset, CD4+ or CD8+ T cells, or bulk PBMC T cells (not recorded which). This chain's CDR3 is CASTPRQWRRNTEAFF.